Each of the 30 T cell receptor beta chains below was sequenced from the same sample in a study of shared clonotypes between healthy human individuals. Sequencing was performed with immunoSEQ multiplex PCR; in TCRdb, only in-frame clones are kept and a portion is missing. The sample holds just over 2,000,000 clones, roughly 94% seen once. The material sequenced was naive CD4+ T cells sorted from blood. Specified subset: CD45RA+ positively selected. The receptors were gathered from a man aged 18 to 35 in good health.

The chain carries TRBV10-3 and TRBJ1-2, with a possible D match to TRBD1 (6 bases). Germline loops: CDR1 ENHRY, CDR2 SYGVKD. The CDR3 runs 15 residues. V gave up 3 bases and J gave up 6 bases, with 17 bases separating them. The CDR3 reads CAISEGGYRVNGYTF. In nucleotides, the CDR3 is TGTGCCATCAGTGAAGGAGGATACAGGGTGAATGGCTACACCTTC.

Note on this clone: The sample carries other DNA sequences with the same CDR3. The CDR3 bases are TGTGCCAGCAGTGATAAAGGGCGCAATCAGCCCCAGCATTTT. Translation gives CASSDKGRNQPQHF. J is TRBJ1-5 and V is TRBV2; D call uncertain. Germline-derived CDR1 and CDR2 are SNHLY and FYNNEI. This CDR3 spans 14 amino acids. Trimming removed 3 bases from V and 2 bases from J, with 8 bases in between.

The chain joins TRBV4-3 to TRBJ1-3; no reliable D call. Germline assignment: CDR1 LGHNA and CDR2 YSLEER. CDR3 length equals 16 residues. V was trimmed by 3 bases and J by 0 bases, leaving 12 bases between them. Written as DNA, the CDR3 is TGCGCCAGCAGCCAGGCCTCCCAGAGCTCTGGAAACACCATATATTTT. Translating it yields CASSQASQSSGNTIYF.

Comment on this clone: Distinct nucleotide sequences in the sample also encode this CDR3. V and J are TRBV6-5 and TRBJ1-1; no definite D call. V lost 6 bases to trimming and J lost 1 base, with 9 bases between them. The CDR3 is 13 amino acids. The germline gives CDR1 MNHEY, CDR2 SVGAGI. The CDR3 nucleotides are TGTGCCAGCAGCCGGACCGAGAACACTGAAGCTTTCTTT. It encodes CASSRTENTEAFF.

Comments on this clone: This same CDR3 is encoded by further DNA sequences in the sample. The chain carries TRBV9 and TRBJ1-6; tentative D call: TRBD1 (5 bases). Trimming cost V 2 bases and J 8 bases, with 8 bases left between them. Germline CDR1 SGDLS, CDR2 YYNGEE. This CDR3 has 13 residues. The CDR3 spells CASSVSGDSPLHF. The CDR3 DNA follows: TGTGCCAGCAGCGTTTCGGGGGATTCACCCCTCCACTTT.

This CDR3 is CASSTLEGSSYNSPLHF. CDR3 DNA sequence: TGTGCCAGTAGTACGCTCGAGGGGAGCTCCTATAATTCACCCCTCCACTTT. The chain combines TRBV19 with TRBJ1-6; TRBD1 is a possible D gene (5 bases). This CDR3 contains 17 residues. The germline gives CDR1 LNHDA, CDR2 SQIVND (reference sequence). Trimming took off 4 bases at V and 0 bases at J, with 13 bases between the two ends.

The chain couples TRBV5-6 to TRBJ1-3, with 10 bases that match TRBD1. This CDR3 comprises 16 residues. With V trimmed by 3 bases and J by 2 bases, 5 bases remained unmatched. From germline, CDR1 is SGHDT and CDR2 YYEEEE. The CDR3 sequence: CASSSDRGLPGNTIYF. The DNA of the CDR3 is TGTGCCAGCAGCTCCGACAGGGGGCTACCTGGAAACACCATATATTTT. The full variable domain, its missing parts supplied by reference TRBV5-6 and TRBJ1-3, is DAGVTQSPTHLIKTRGQQVTLRCSPKSGHDTVSWYQQALGQGPQFIFQYYEEEERQRGNFPDRFSGHQFPNYSSELNVNALLLGDSALYLCASSSDRGLPGNTIYFGEGSWLTVV.

This clone has just one count. The chain has TRBV6-1 and TRBJ2-7; a weak D match, TRBD1 (7 bases). Germline V gives CDR1 MNHNS, CDR2 SASEGT. V lost 2 bases and J lost 7, with 18 bases in between. CDR3 size: 15 residues. CDR3 nucleotides: TGTGCCAGCAGTGAACTGGAGGGGGCGCGTAGTGAGCAGTACTTC. This gives the protein CASSELEGARSEQYF.

Only one count was recorded for this clone. The same CDR3 arises from other DNA sequences in this sample as well. V is TRBV28 and J is TRBJ1-6; maybe TRBD1 (6 bases). The CDR3 has 14 amino acids. Germline-derived CDR1 and CDR2 are MDHEN and SYDVKM. The ends were cut back, 2 bases at V and 7 bases at J, with 9 bases in the middle. The CDR3 loop reads CASSLGDRNSPLHF. The DNA of the CDR3 is TGTGCCAGCAGTTTAGGAGACAGGAATTCACCCCTCCACTTT.

Only one count was recorded for this clone. V usage is TRBV9 and J usage is TRBJ2-3; D is uncertain. Trimming stripped 0 bases from V and 4 bases from J, with 12 bases between. The CDR3 covers 15 residues. Germline V gives CDR1 SGDLS, CDR2 YYNGEE. The CDR3 reads CASSVGVLGADTQYF. CDR3 nucleotides: TGTGCCAGCAGCGTAGGGGTGTTGGGCGCAGATACGCAGTATTTT.

The V gene is TRBV5-1, the J gene TRBJ1-2; tentative D call: TRBD1 (5 bases). CDR3 size: 13 residues. The germline CDR1 and CDR2 sequences are SGHRS and YFSETQ. Trimming removed 4 bases at V and 8 bases at J, with 15 bases between. CDR3 DNA sequence: TGCGCCAGCAGCCTGACAGTATCAGGGGGCTACACCTTC. Translated: CASSLTVSGGYTF. The full variable domain, completed using reference TRBV5-1 and TRBJ1-2, is KAGVTQTPRYLIKTRGQQVTLSCSPISGHRSVSWYQQTPGQGLQFLFEYFSETQRNKGNFPGRFSGRQFSNSRSEMNVSTLELGDSALYLCASSLTVSGGYTFGSGTRLTVV.

The chain couples TRBV2 to TRBJ2-7, with 11 positions matching TRBD2. The CDR3 consists of 14 residues. Trimming cost V 4 bases and J 6 bases; bases outside gene matches: 5. The germline gives CDR1 SNHLY, CDR2 FYNNEI. CDR3 protein: CASSANSGRGEQYF. CDR3 nucleotides: TGTGCCAGCAGTGCGAATAGCGGGAGGGGCGAGCAGTACTTC. Supplemented by reference TRBV2 and TRBJ2-7, the full variable domain reads EPEVTQTPSHQVTQMGQEVILRCVPISNHLYFYWYRQILGQKVEFLVSFYNNEISEKSEIFDDQFSVERPDGSNFTLKIRSTKLEDSAMYFCASSANSGRGEQYFGPGTRLTVT.

This chain links TRBV29-1 with TRBJ1-2, with a possible D match to TRBD1 (6 bases). CDR1 is SQVTM and CDR2 is ANQGSEA in the germline V gene. The CDR3 runs to 13 residues. The V gene lost 8 bases and the J gene lost 6 bases, with 19 bases spanning the gap. DNA of the CDR3: TGCAGCTTCAAACGGGGGGCTTTGGATGGCTACACCTTC. This gives the protein CSFKRGALDGYTF.

This sequence joins TRBV5-6 and TRBJ2-7; D might be TRBD1 (5 bases). Trimming cost V 2 bases and J 5 bases, with 11 bases left between them. Germline V gene data show CDR1 as SGHDT and CDR2 as YYEEEE. The CDR3 length is 13 residues. The chain's CDR3 is CASSLEGADEQYF. DNA for the CDR3: TGTGCCAGCAGCTTAGAAGGGGCCGACGAGCAGTACTTC.

This chain links TRBV30 with TRBJ2-2; D is undetermined. CDR3 size: 15 residues. Per germline, CDR1 GTSNPN and CDR2 SVGIG (reference sequence). With 0 bases removed from V and 1 base from J, the gap between germline ends came to 9 bases. The CDR3 DNA is TGTGCCTGGAGTGTACTGAGGCGGAACACCGGGGAGCTGTTTTTT. Translation: CAWSVLRRNTGELFF.

The chain is built from TRBV5-1 and TRBJ2-5; perhaps TRBD1 as D (6 bases). CDR1 is SGHRS and CDR2 is YFSETQ in the germline V gene. The CDR3 runs 15 residues. The germline V and J ends were trimmed by 3 bases and 0 bases, with 12 bases remaining between them. The CDR3 sequence is CASSSPDRNQETQYF. The CDR3 nucleotides are TGCGCCAGCAGCTCCCCTGACAGGAACCAAGAGACCCAGTACTTC.

The chain joins TRBV19 to TRBJ2-3, with TRBD1 matching 9 bases. The CDR3 extends over 16 amino acids. Per the germline V gene, CDR1 is LNHDA and CDR2 is SQIVND (reference sequence). V was pared by 2 bases and J by 3 bases, with 6 bases of the junction left unmatched. CDR3 nucleotide sequence: TGTGCCAGTAGTATATCTTGGACAGGGGTTACAGATACGCAGTATTTT. As protein: CASSISWTGVTDTQYF.

The chain couples TRBV7-9 to TRBJ2-5, with unresolved D. The length of the CDR3 is 13 residues. Trimming removed 0 bases from V and 5 bases from J, with 7 bases in between. Germline assignment: CDR1 SEHNR and CDR2 FQNEAQ (reference sequence). Here the CDR3 reads CASSLATGETQYF. In DNA, the CDR3 is TGTGCCAGCAGCTTAGCGACCGGGGAGACCCAGTACTTC.

The rearrangement joins TRBV10-3 to TRBJ1-4, with D perhaps TRBD1 (5 bases). Deletions cut 3 bases from V and 5 bases from J, with 10 bases between. This CDR3 spans 14 amino acids. From germline, CDR1 is ENHRY and CDR2 SYGVKD. DNA of the CDR3: TGTGCCATCAGTGAAGGGGCAGGGAATGAAAAACTGTTTTTT. This translates into CAISEGAGNEKLFF.

The V and J genes are TRBV9 and TRBJ2-7; 7 bases are a match to TRBD1. The trim removed 2 bases at V and 0 bases at J, leaving 8 bases unmatched. Germline-derived CDR1 and CDR2 are SGDLS and YYNGEE. This CDR3 has 16 residues. The DNA for the CDR3 is TGTGCCAGCAGCGTGGGAATGACAGGGCCCTCCTACGAGCAGTACTTC. Its translation: CASSVGMTGPSYEQYF.

The chain is built from TRBV5-8 and TRBJ2-6, with D hard to call. V was shortened by 0 bases and J by 1 base, with 5 bases between the two germline ends. Germline V gives CDR1 SGHTS, CDR2 YDEGEE. The CDR3 length is 15 residues. The CDR3 bases are TGTGCCAGCAGCTTGGGAAGTTCTGGGGCCAACGTCCTGACTTTC. This sequence encodes CASSLGSSGANVLTF.

Worth noting for this clone: This sample includes further DNA sequences coding for the same CDR3. This chain's CDR3 is CASSLDGPGGDYGYTF. DNA for the CDR3: TGCGCCAGCAGCTTGGACGGGCCAGGGGGCGACTATGGCTACACCTTC. The chain couples TRBV5-1 to TRBJ1-2, with 8 bases that match TRBD1. V lost 0 bases and J lost 3; bases outside the gene matches: 7. The CDR3 totals 16 residues. Germline CDR1 is SGHRS and CDR2 is YFSETQ.

This clone was detected only once. The chain couples TRBV18 to TRBJ2-5; weak D call: TRBD1 (5 bases). The CDR3 spans 14 residues. The germline V and J ends were trimmed by 3 bases and 6 bases, with 14 bases remaining between them. CDR1 is KGHSH, CDR2 LQKENI, per germline. The CDR3 is CASSPLTVAKTQYF. CDR3 nucleotide sequence: TGTGCCAGCTCACCGCTGACAGTTGCTAAGACCCAGTACTTC.

The genes are TRBV7-2 and TRBJ2-2, with 8 bases fitting TRBD1. Per germline, CDR1 SGHTA and CDR2 FQGNSA. The CDR3 spans 15 residues. The V and J ends lost 4 bases and 7 bases, in that order; junction bases with no gene match: 8. The CDR3 loop is CASSSETGVIGELFF. The CDR3 DNA follows: TGTGCCAGCAGCTCAGAGACAGGGGTGATCGGGGAGCTGTTTTTT.

This clone was seen only once. This chain connects TRBV9 to TRBJ2-7; a possible D gene is TRBD1 (5 bases). The CDR3 sequence is 14 residues long. Trimming stripped 4 bases from V and 5 bases from J, with 16 bases between. Germline V gene lookup returns CDR1 SGDLS and CDR2 YYNGEE. The CDR3 DNA sequence: TGTGCCAGCAGCCCCACCCAGGGTACCAACGAGCAGTACTTC. Its translation is CASSPTQGTNEQYF. Full variable domain (missing parts from reference TRBV9 and TRBJ2-7): DSGVTQTPKHLITATGQRVTLRCSPRSGDLSVYWYQQSLDQGLQFLIQYYNGEERAKGNILERFSAQQFPDLHSELNLSSLELGDSALYFCASSPTQGTNEQYFGPGTRLTVT.

The chain joins TRBV6-5 to TRBJ2-2; 10 bases are shared with TRBD2. The trim removed 7 bases at V and 6 bases at J, leaving 5 bases unmatched. This CDR3 has 14 residues. Germline CDR1 and CDR2: MNHEY and SVGAGI. The DNA of the CDR3 is TGTGCCAGCAAACCAGCGGGAGGGCCCGGGGAGCTGTTTTTT. It encodes CASKPAGGPGELFF.

The chain recombines TRBV5-6 with TRBJ1-1, with 7 nucleotides matching TRBD1. The germline CDR1 and CDR2 sequences are SGHDT and YYEEEE. Unmatched junction bases numbered 7, after V lost 2 bases and J lost 6 bases. The length of the CDR3 is 14 residues. The CDR3 loop is CASSLPGTVSEAFF. The CDR3 DNA reads TGTGCCAGCAGCTTACCCGGGACAGTTTCTGAAGCTTTCTTT.

V usage is TRBV30 and J usage is TRBJ1-1, with 7 bases that match TRBD1. V lost 4 bases to trimming and J lost 1 base; unmatched junction nucleotides: 3. The CDR3 covers 13 residues. In germline, CDR1 is GTSNPN, CDR2 SVGIG (reference sequence). The CDR3 sequence is CAWNRGENTEAFF. The DNA of the CDR3 is TGTGCCTGGAACAGGGGAGAGAACACTGAAGCTTTCTTT.

V is TRBV5-1 and J is TRBJ2-5; 8 bases are a match to TRBD2. This CDR3 has 16 residues. After removal of 0 bases from V and 1 base from J, the junction contained 5 bases not matched to a gene. CDR1 is SGHRS and CDR2 is YFSETQ in the germline V gene. CDR3 sequence (DNA): TGCGCCAGCAGCTTGGTCGGGGGGGCCCTCCAAGAGACCCAGTACTTC. It yields the protein CASSLVGGALQETQYF.

A word on this clone: The sample contains more than one DNA sequence encoding this CDR3. The V gene is TRBV30, the J gene TRBJ2-2; no clear D gene. Germline V lookup: CDR1 GTSNPN, CDR2 SVGIG (reference sequence). The CDR3 length is 11 residues. V lost 0 bases and J 6 bases, leaving 2 bases between the germline ends. The CDR3 DNA follows: TGTGCCTGGAGTGTCCCCGGGGAGCTGTTTTTT. Translating it yields CAWSVPGELFF.